The sequence of this T cell receptor (beta chain) was determined in a study of radiation and T cells in renal cell carcinoma. V was shortened by 4 bases and J by 2 bases, with 13 bases between the two germline ends. This CDR3 contains 15 residues. Germline CDR1 reads SNHLY; CDR2 reads FYNNEI. Time point reported: blood 2 weeks post-SBRT. Regarding treatment: 15 Gy SBRT to primary tumor, nephrectomy 4 weeks later. This table comes from immunoSEQ multiplex PCR, and its TCRdb copy is limited to in-frame clones, with some not included. The sample holds about 120,000 clones; about 81% are singletons and the top ten take 1.9%. Study-wide points: Top tumor clonotypes rose in blood 2 weeks post-radiation, then contracted.

Points on this clone: Its target is not known.

The sequenced sample was blood, obtained from a patient whose treatment included radiotherapy and nephrectomy. The receptor was isolated from a woman aged 55-69 years with renal cell carcinoma. This chain links TRBV2 with TRBJ2-3; D gene unclear. The DNA for the CDR3 is TGTGCCAGCAGTGTTTCCCCCGGGTCCACAGATACGCAGTATTTT. Translated, it gives CASSVSPGSTDTQYF.